These T cell receptor beta chains were read from a single sample in a study of cytomegalovirus exposure and HLA in healthy donors. Data came from immunoSEQ multiplex PCR; TCRdb stores just in-frame clones and leaves some out. The table has 95,000 to 150,000 clones, around 86% seen once. Specimen: PBMCs. These receptors were collected from a young man in good health and CMV-seronegative. The CDR3 runs from the conserved cysteine through the conserved F or W. Fields, in order: clone size, V gene, D gene, J gene, CDR3 DNA, CDR3 protein. A D gene is named only where the DNA matches it firmly. Where a row states a size, it is once, few, many or the class of an expanded clone; other rows omit it.

clone_size: few; v_call: TRBV9; d_call: -; j_call: TRBJ2-7; cdr3_nt: TGTGCCAGCAGCGTAGGCGTACCCGACTACGAGCAGTACTTC; cdr3_aa: CASSVGVPDYEQYF
clone_size: -; v_call: TRBV7-9; d_call: -; j_call: TRBJ1-4; cdr3_nt: TGTGCCAGCAGCTTACTGGGGCCCTCGGGTAATGAAAAACTGTTTTTT; cdr3_aa: CASSLLGPSGNEKLFF
clone_size: -; v_call: TRBV18; d_call: -; j_call: TRBJ2-5; cdr3_nt: TGTGCCAGCTCAGAAGCCGTCCAAGAGACCCAGTACTTC; cdr3_aa: CASSEAVQETQYF
clone_size: few; v_call: TRBV19; d_call: -; j_call: TRBJ2-3; cdr3_nt: TGTGCCAGTAGTATAGGGGCAGGGTGGACAGATACGCAGTATTTT; cdr3_aa: CASSIGAGWTDTQYF
clone_size: -; v_call: TRBV11-2; d_call: TRBD1; j_call: TRBJ2-7; cdr3_nt: TGTGCCAGCAGCGATCCAGGGGGCCGCTCCTACGAGCAGTACTTC; cdr3_aa: CASSDPGGRSYEQYF
clone_size: -; v_call: TRBV6-5; d_call: TRBD2; j_call: TRBJ2-1; cdr3_nt: TGTGCCAGCAGTCCTCTAGCGGGGGGGTGGAATGAGCAGTTCTTC; cdr3_aa: CASSPLAGGWNEQFF
clone_size: -; v_call: TRBV5-5; d_call: TRBD1; j_call: TRBJ2-5; cdr3_nt: TGTGCCAGCAGGTCCGGGACAGGGGGGTACCAAGAGACCCAGTACTTC; cdr3_aa: CASRSGTGGYQETQYF
clone_size: few; v_call: TRBV28; d_call: -; j_call: TRBJ1-4; cdr3_nt: TGTGCCAGCAGTTCTCCCGGGTCCACTAATGAAAAACTGTTTTTT; cdr3_aa: CASSSPGSTNEKLFF
clone_size: -; v_call: TRBV18; d_call: TRBD2; j_call: TRBJ2-7; cdr3_nt: TGTGCCAGCTCACCATCAGCGGGGTCCTACGAGCAGTACTTC; cdr3_aa: CASSPSAGSYEQYF
clone_size: -; v_call: TRBV10-1; d_call: -; j_call: TRBJ1-3; cdr3_nt: TGCGCCAGCAGTGAGTGTGGGGACTGGAGGGACTCTGGAAACACCATATATTTT; cdr3_aa: CASSECGDWRDSGNTIYF
clone_size: -; v_call: TRBV7-2; d_call: TRBD1; j_call: TRBJ1-2; cdr3_nt: TGTGCCAGCAGCTCCGGGACAGGGGTATGGGGCTACACCTTC; cdr3_aa: CASSSGTGVWGYTF
clone_size: -; v_call: TRBV5-1; d_call: TRBD2; j_call: TRBJ2-3; cdr3_nt: TGCGCCAGCGCCTTTGAGCGGGGGTCAGATACGCAGTATTTT; cdr3_aa: CASAFERGSDTQYF
clone_size: few; v_call: TRBV7-6; d_call: -; j_call: TRBJ2-5; cdr3_nt: TGTGCCAGCAGCTCTAAAGAGACCCAGTACTTC; cdr3_aa: CASSSKETQYF
clone_size: -; v_call: TRBV18; d_call: TRBD1; j_call: TRBJ1-1; cdr3_nt: TGTGCCAGCTCAGCAGGGGGCCGTACTGAAGCTTTCTTT; cdr3_aa: CASSAGGRTEAFF
clone_size: few; v_call: TRBV6-4; d_call: -; j_call: TRBJ2-3; cdr3_nt: TGTGCCAGCAGTGACTCCGACTCAGATACGCAGTATTTT; cdr3_aa: CASSDSDSDTQYF
clone_size: -; v_call: TRBV28; d_call: -; j_call: TRBJ1-2; cdr3_nt: TGTGCCAGCAGGGGGGGGGCTAACTATGGCTACACCTTC; cdr3_aa: CASRGGANYGYTF
clone_size: -; v_call: TRBV10-3; d_call: -; j_call: TRBJ1-5; cdr3_nt: TGTGCCATCAGTGAGGGCAGGCTAACCGCCTATAGCAATCAGCCCCAGCATTTT; cdr3_aa: CAISEGRLTAYSNQPQHF
clone_size: once; v_call: TRBV9; d_call: -; j_call: TRBJ2-6; cdr3_nt: TGTGCCAGCAGCCCCCGGGTCAGGGTTGGGGCCAACGGCCTGACTTTC; cdr3_aa: CASSPRVRVGANGLTF
clone_size: -; v_call: TRBV2; d_call: -; j_call: TRBJ2-1; cdr3_nt: TGTGCCAGCAGTGGGCGGACGGGGGACAATGAGCAGTTCTTC; cdr3_aa: CASSGRTGDNEQFF
clone_size: once; v_call: TRBV4-2; d_call: TRBD1; j_call: TRBJ1-3; cdr3_nt: TGTGCCAGCAGCCAGGGGGGACAGGGGAGCTCTGGAAACACCATATATTTT; cdr3_aa: CASSQGGQGSSGNTIYF
clone_size: -; v_call: TRBV18; d_call: -; j_call: TRBJ2-1; cdr3_nt: TGTGCCAGCTCACCTCAGGGGACCTACAATGAGCAGTTCTTC; cdr3_aa: CASSPQGTYNEQFF
clone_size: -; v_call: TRBV11-2; d_call: TRBD1; j_call: TRBJ2-7; cdr3_nt: TGTGCCAGCAGAGGGGACAGAGCCTACGAGCAGTACTTC; cdr3_aa: CASRGDRAYEQYF
clone_size: -; v_call: TRBV29-1; d_call: -; j_call: TRBJ1-4; cdr3_nt: TGCAGCGCCATGGTGTTCAGTGAAAAACTGTTTTTT; cdr3_aa: CSAMVFSEKLFF
clone_size: few; v_call: TRBV7-2; d_call: TRBD1; j_call: TRBJ2-3; cdr3_nt: TGTGCCAGCAGCTCTCGGACAGGGAGCACAGATACGCAGTATTTT; cdr3_aa: CASSSRTGSTDTQYF
clone_size: -; v_call: TRBV7-7; d_call: -; j_call: TRBJ2-7; cdr3_nt: TGTGCCAGCAGCTTAAAGGAAGGGGCCGAGCAGTACTTC; cdr3_aa: CASSLKEGAEQYF
clone_size: -; v_call: TRBV7-9; d_call: -; j_call: TRBJ1-1; cdr3_nt: TGTGCCAGCAGCGATCAGACGGTCTCGGGGTCTGGAACTGAAGCTTTCTTT; cdr3_aa: CASSDQTVSGSGTEAFF
clone_size: -; v_call: TRBV6-6; d_call: TRBD1; j_call: TRBJ2-7; cdr3_nt: TGTGCCAGCAGTTACCTTGGACAGGGGGCCCGGAACGAGCAGTACTTC; cdr3_aa: CASSYLGQGARNEQYF
clone_size: -; v_call: TRBV6-1; d_call: TRBD1; j_call: TRBJ1-5; cdr3_nt: TGTGCCAGCAGAGGGACAGGACCTAATCAGCCCCAGCATTTT; cdr3_aa: CASRGTGPNQPQHF
clone_size: -; v_call: TRBV7-2; d_call: TRBD1; j_call: TRBJ2-3; cdr3_nt: TGTGCCAGCAGCTTAGCGGGACAGAAACCCACAGATACGCAGTATTTT; cdr3_aa: CASSLAGQKPTDTQYF
clone_size: -; v_call: TRBV4-1; d_call: TRBD1; j_call: TRBJ1-6; cdr3_nt: TGCGCCAGCAGCCAGACAGGGGGAGGATATTCACCCCTCCACTTT; cdr3_aa: CASSQTGGGYSPLHF
clone_size: -; v_call: TRBV5-1; d_call: TRBD2; j_call: TRBJ2-2; cdr3_nt: TGCGCCAGCAGCGCTAGCGGGGGAAACACCGGGGAGCTGTTTTTT; cdr3_aa: CASSASGGNTGELFF
clone_size: -; v_call: TRBV28; d_call: TRBD1; j_call: TRBJ2-7; cdr3_nt: TGTGCCAGCAGTTCTCAGACCGGGACAGGGGATCCCTACGAGCAGTACTTC; cdr3_aa: CASSSQTGTGDPYEQYF
clone_size: -; v_call: TRBV2; d_call: TRBD1; j_call: TRBJ2-7; cdr3_nt: TGTGCCAGCTCGGACAGGCTTAACCTCTACGAGCAGTACTTC; cdr3_aa: CASSDRLNLYEQYF
clone_size: -; v_call: TRBV7-9; d_call: -; j_call: TRBJ2-1; cdr3_nt: TGTGCCAGCAGCTTAGGGGTGGGAGGGGGTGTCTACAATGAGCAGTTCTTC; cdr3_aa: CASSLGVGGGVYNEQFF
clone_size: -; v_call: TRBV28; d_call: -; j_call: TRBJ2-7; cdr3_nt: TGTGCCAGCAGTTCCTTGGGGCAGGGGTACTACGAGCAGTACTTC; cdr3_aa: CASSSLGQGYYEQYF
clone_size: -; v_call: TRBV5-1; d_call: -; j_call: TRBJ2-5; cdr3_nt: TGCGCCAGCAGCTCATCACTCCTGTACCAAGAGACCCAGTACTTC; cdr3_aa: CASSSSLLYQETQYF
clone_size: -; v_call: TRBV5-1; d_call: -; j_call: TRBJ1-4; cdr3_nt: TGCGCCAGCAGCTTAAGACAGTATCCCACAACTAATGAAAAACTGTTTTTT; cdr3_aa: CASSLRQYPTTNEKLFF
clone_size: -; v_call: TRBV7-9; d_call: -; j_call: TRBJ2-1; cdr3_nt: TGTGCCAGCAGCGCCGGGGGGCCTCCCTACAATGAGCAGTTCTTC; cdr3_aa: CASSAGGPPYNEQFF
clone_size: -; v_call: TRBV9; d_call: TRBD2; j_call: TRBJ2-1; cdr3_nt: TGTGCCAGCAGCGTCAGAGCGGGAGTCAATGAGCAGTTCTTC; cdr3_aa: CASSVRAGVNEQFF
clone_size: -; v_call: TRBV18; d_call: -; j_call: TRBJ1-2; cdr3_nt: TGTGCCAGCTCAAGTACCCCAACAGGCTATGGCTACACCTTC; cdr3_aa: CASSSTPTGYGYTF
clone_size: -; v_call: TRBV20-1; d_call: TRBD1; j_call: TRBJ1-4; cdr3_nt: TGCAGTGCGGGACAGGACGAAAAACTGTTTTTT; cdr3_aa: CSAGQDEKLFF
clone_size: -; v_call: TRBV5-5; d_call: TRBD1; j_call: TRBJ1-2; cdr3_nt: TGTGCCAGCAGCCCCTCCCGACAGGGGGGTGTAGGCTACACCTTC; cdr3_aa: CASSPSRQGGVGYTF
clone_size: -; v_call: TRBV7-2; d_call: TRBD1; j_call: TRBJ2-7; cdr3_nt: TGTGCCAGCAGCTTAGCAACAGGGGTCTACGAGCAGTACTTC; cdr3_aa: CASSLATGVYEQYF
clone_size: -; v_call: TRBV9; d_call: -; j_call: TRBJ2-4; cdr3_nt: TGTGCCAGCAGCGTAGCGGGGGGCGCGGCCAAAAACATTCAGTACTTC; cdr3_aa: CASSVAGGAAKNIQYF
clone_size: once; v_call: TRBV19; d_call: TRBD1; j_call: TRBJ1-1; cdr3_nt: TGTGCCAGTAGTACCTATAGGGGGCAGGACACTGAAGCTTTCTTT; cdr3_aa: CASSTYRGQDTEAFF
clone_size: -; v_call: TRBV9; d_call: -; j_call: TRBJ1-4; cdr3_nt: TGTGCCAGCAGCACTGGCGACAGAAATAATGAAAAACTGTTTTTT; cdr3_aa: CASSTGDRNNEKLFF
clone_size: -; v_call: TRBV7-8; d_call: TRBD1; j_call: TRBJ1-6; cdr3_nt: TGTGCCAGCAGGTGGCAGGGGGAGGATAATTCACCCCTCCACTTT; cdr3_aa: CASRWQGEDNSPLHF
clone_size: -; v_call: TRBV7-9; d_call: TRBD1; j_call: TRBJ2-1; cdr3_nt: TGTGCCAGCAGCTTAGCAAAGGGACAGGGTTACAATGAGCAGTTCTTC; cdr3_aa: CASSLAKGQGYNEQFF
clone_size: once; v_call: TRBV6-5; d_call: TRBD1; j_call: TRBJ2-1; cdr3_nt: TGTGCCAGCAGTTACCGCGGACAGGGGAATGAGCAGTTCTTC; cdr3_aa: CASSYRGQGNEQFF
clone_size: -; v_call: TRBV29-1; d_call: TRBD1; j_call: TRBJ1-1; cdr3_nt: TGCAGCGTGGCCGGGACAGGGGGCTTGGGAACTGAAGCTTTCTTT; cdr3_aa: CSVAGTGGLGTEAFF
clone_size: -; v_call: TRBV7-2; d_call: TRBD1; j_call: TRBJ2-3; cdr3_nt: TGTGCCAGCTTCCCCGGGACAGGGTTTACAGATACGCAGTATTTT; cdr3_aa: CASFPGTGFTDTQYF
clone_size: -; v_call: TRBV9; d_call: -; j_call: TRBJ2-1; cdr3_nt: TGTGCCAGCAGCCCGTCCGTCTCCTACAATGAGCAGTTCTTC; cdr3_aa: CASSPSVSYNEQFF
clone_size: -; v_call: TRBV30; d_call: TRBD1; j_call: TRBJ1-2; cdr3_nt: TGTGCCTGGAGTGTAGGAGGGGGCGGGAGGCATGGCTACACCTTC; cdr3_aa: CAWSVGGGGRHGYTF
clone_size: -; v_call: TRBV28; d_call: TRBD2; j_call: TRBJ2-3; cdr3_nt: TGTGCCAGCAGTTTCCTAGCGGGGGGGGATACGCAGTATTTT; cdr3_aa: CASSFLAGGDTQYF
clone_size: -; v_call: TRBV19; d_call: TRBD1; j_call: TRBJ2-1; cdr3_nt: TGTGCCAGTAGTATTAGACAGGGGACCTACAATGAGCAGTTCTTC; cdr3_aa: CASSIRQGTYNEQFF